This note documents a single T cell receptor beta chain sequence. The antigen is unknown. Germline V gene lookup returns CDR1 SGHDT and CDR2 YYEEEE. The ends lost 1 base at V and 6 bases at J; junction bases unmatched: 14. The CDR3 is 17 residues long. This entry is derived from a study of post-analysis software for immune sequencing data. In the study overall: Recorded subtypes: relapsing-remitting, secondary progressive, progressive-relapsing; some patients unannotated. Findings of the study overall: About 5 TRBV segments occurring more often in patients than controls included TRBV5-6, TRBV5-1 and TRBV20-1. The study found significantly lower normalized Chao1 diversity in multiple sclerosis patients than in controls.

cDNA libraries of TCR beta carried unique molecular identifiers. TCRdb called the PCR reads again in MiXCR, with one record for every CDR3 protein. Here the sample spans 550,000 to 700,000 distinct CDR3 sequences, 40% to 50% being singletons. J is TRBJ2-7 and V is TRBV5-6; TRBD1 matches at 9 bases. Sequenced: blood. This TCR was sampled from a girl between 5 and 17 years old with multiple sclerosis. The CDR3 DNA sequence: TGTGCCAGCAGCTTGACCGGGACAGGGTACCGAACCGGCGAGCAGTACTTC. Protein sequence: CASSLTGTGYRTGEQYF.